This T cell receptor (beta chain) was profiled in a study of type 1 and type 2 diabetes patients. CDR3 length: 14 residues. Trimming took 4 bases from V and 4 from J; bases not matched to a gene: 10. The germline CDR1 and CDR2 sequences are GTSNPN and SVGIG (reference sequence). Genomic DNA was the PCR template. Amplification of the beta chain CDR3 used 30 forward and 13 reverse multiplex primers. Each CDR3 protein gets one entry after TCRdb re-called the multiplex PCR reads with MiXCR. The repertoire consists of fewer than 300,000 distinct CDR3 sequences, with more than 45% occurring once and the leading ten covering roughly 15%.

The sample consisted of peripheral blood mononuclear cells (PBMCs). The sequence derives from a man between 18 and 35 years old with type 2 diabetes. This rearrangement joins TRBV30 to TRBJ2-7; TRBD2 agrees at 7 bases. The CDR3 nucleotides are TGTGCCTGGACCATTGGTGGGAGGGCGTACGAGCAGTACTTC. Encoded protein: CAWTIGGRAYEQYF.